The 24 T cell receptor beta chains reported below all come from one sample, sequenced in a study of cytomegalovirus exposure and HLA in healthy donors. Amplification used 60 Vbeta primers and 13 Jbeta primers. Here immunoSEQ multiplex PCR was the method, and the copy in TCRdb shows in-frame clones only, minus some. Of some 130,000 clones listed, roughly 78% are singletons. The sequencing input was PBMCs. Every receptor here comes from a man in his thirties or forties in good health and CMV-seronegative.

Remarks on this clone: One end of the junction is discordant with germline, which a read error may explain. The V call is TRBV28, the J call TRBJ1-5; D is unresolved. Germline V CDR1 and CDR2: MDHEN, SYDVKM. The CDR3 consists of 12 residues. CDR3 sequence: CASNTGHQPQNF. DNA for the CDR3: TGTGCCAGCAATACGGGTCACCAGCCCCAGAATTTT.

This clone was seen once. The rearrangement uses TRBV9 and TRBJ1-3; D remains unclear. Germline V gene sequence: CDR1 SGDLS, CDR2 YYNGEE. This CDR3 contains 17 residues. The V end lost 0 bases, the J end lost 1 base, and 14 bases lay between the germline ends. In DNA, the CDR3 is TGTGCCAGCAGCGTAGCCGGAGAGAGATTTTCTGGAAACACCATATATTTT. Translated: CASSVAGERFSGNTIYF.

The chain uses TRBV11-2 and TRBJ1-1; D gene uncertain. This CDR3 spans 13 amino acids. The V end was cut by 3 bases, the J end by 1 base, with 6 bases between. The germline CDR1 and CDR2 sequences are SGHAT and FQNNGV. DNA for the CDR3: TGTGCCAGCAGCTTTGGGCAGAACACTGAAGCTTTCTTT. Translated: CASSFGQNTEAFF.

The chain couples TRBV5-6 to TRBJ1-5, with D possibly TRBD1 on 6 matching bases. V was pared by 4 bases and J by 4 bases, with 18 bases between. This CDR3 region has 16 residues. Germline-derived CDR1 and CDR2 are SGHDT and YYEEEE. The CDR3 nucleotides are TGTGCCAGCAGCACGGGACACTCGATAAAAAATCAGCCCCAGCATTTT. This sequence encodes CASSTGHSIKNQPQHF.

Of note for this clone: Different DNA sequences within this sample yield the same CDR3. This chain links TRBV9 with TRBJ2-1; TRBD2 matches 11 bases. Germline V CDR1 and CDR2: SGDLS, YYNGEE. CDR3 length: 16 residues. J lost 4 bases, V lost 3 bases, and 6 bases had no gene match. The CDR3, as DNA: TGTGCCAGCAGCGCTATCCTAGCGGGAGGATACAATGAGCAGTTCTTC. Protein: CASSAILAGGYNEQFF.

Many counts were recorded for this clone. The V and J genes are TRBV4-3 and TRBJ2-2, with 7 bases that match TRBD2. This CDR3 comprises 17 residues. The trim removed 2 bases at V and 1 base at J, leaving 7 bases unmatched. In germline, CDR1 is LGHNA, CDR2 YSLEER. This CDR3 reads CASSQPQRDLNTGELFF. In nucleotides, the CDR3 is TGCGCCAGCAGCCAACCCCAGCGGGACCTGAACACCGGGGAGCTGTTTTTT.

The V call is TRBV14, the J call TRBJ2-1; the D is unclear. This CDR3 comprises 13 residues. V was clipped by 2 bases and J by 4 bases, with 6 bases between them. CDR1 is SGHDN, CDR2 FVKESK, per germline. As DNA, the CDR3 is TGTGCCAGCAGCCAATCCGGTTACAATGAGCAGTTCTTC. This codes for CASSQSGYNEQFF.

The chain has TRBV29-1 and TRBJ2-5, with unresolved D. The germline V gene encodes CDR1 SQVTM and CDR2 ANQGSEA. The CDR3 extends over 11 amino acids. This CDR3 reads CSSRSAETQYF. CDR3 DNA sequence: TGCAGTAGTCGTTCTGCAGAGACCCAGTACTTC.

This clone was seen a handful of times. The chain combines TRBV19 with TRBJ1-4, with 7 nucleotides matching TRBD1. Germline V gene lookup returns CDR1 LNHDA and CDR2 SQIVND (reference sequence). The trim removed 3 bases at V and 6 bases at J, leaving 7 bases unmatched. The CDR3 runs to 15 residues. The CDR3 sequence is CASSMSRGQDEKLFF. CDR3 DNA: TGTGCCAGTAGTATGTCTAGGGGGCAGGATGAAAAACTGTTTTTT.

The chain has TRBV30 and TRBJ2-5; TRBD2 aligns across 14 bases. Germline trimming cut 2 bases from V and 4 bases from J; bases unmatched to any gene: 9. This CDR3 region has 17 residues. Germline CDR1 GTSNPN, CDR2 SVGIG (reference sequence). CDR3 in DNA: TGTGCCTGGAGTCAAACCGGGACTAGCGGGAGTGGAGAGACCCAGTACTTC. The encoded protein is CAWSQTGTSGSGETQYF.

V usage is TRBV15 and J usage is TRBJ2-1; weak D call: TRBD2 (6 bases). This CDR3 has 17 residues. Between the trimmed V and J ends, which lost 1 base and 5 bases, there was a span of 18 bases. The germline V gene encodes CDR1 LNHNV and CDR2 YYDKDF (reference sequence). The chain's CDR3 is CATSRGRLVAEHNEQFF. Written as DNA, the CDR3 is TGTGCCACCAGCAGAGGCCGTTTGGTAGCGGAACACAATGAGCAGTTCTTC.

This chain uses TRBV9 with TRBJ2-3; 9 bases match TRBD2. CDR1 is SGDLS and CDR2 is YYNGEE in the germline V gene. The CDR3 length is 15 residues. Trimming took 4 bases from V and 5 from J; bases not matched to a gene: 8. Written as DNA, the CDR3 is TGTGCCAGCAGCATACTAGCGGGTGCAGTAGATACGCAGTATTTT. Translating it yields CASSILAGAVDTQYF.

The chain uses TRBV30 and TRBJ2-3, with TRBD1 identical over 7 bases. With 3 bases clipped from V and 0 bases from J, the junction kept 6 bases outside the gene matches. The CDR3 contains 15 residues. Germline CDR1 is GTSNPN and CDR2 is SVGIG (reference sequence). In nucleotides, the CDR3 is TGTGCCTGGAGAAAAGGGACAGCGAGCACAGATACGCAGTATTTT. Amino acids: CAWRKGTASTDTQYF.

The chain combines TRBV7-2 with TRBJ2-5, with D possibly being TRBD2 (5 bases). Trimming took 3 bases from V and 2 from J, leaving 7 bases between them. The CDR3 extends over 13 amino acids. Germline CDR1 is SGHTA and CDR2 is FQGNSA. The CDR3 spells CASSFSGQETQYF. The DNA of the CDR3 is TGTGCCAGCAGCTTTTCGGGGCAAGAGACCCAGTACTTC.

The rearrangement links TRBV28 to TRBJ1-1; possible D gene TRBD1, 5 bases. V lost 5 bases and J lost 7, with 23 bases in between. Germline CDR1 MDHEN, CDR2 SYDVKM. CDR3 length: 16 residues. CDR3 amino acids: CASSLHGGSSYYEAFF. CDR3 DNA: TGTGCCAGCAGTCTTCATGGGGGGAGCAGTTACTATGAAGCTTTCTTT.

This chain joins TRBV29-1 and TRBJ2-1; D possibly corresponds to TRBD1 (5 bases). Germline V gene lookup returns CDR1 SQVTM and CDR2 ANQGSEA. Between the trimmed V and J ends, which lost 0 bases and 4 bases, there was a span of 19 bases. The CDR3 is made up of 17 amino acids. CDR3: CSVEDRLLGRPYNEQFF. The CDR3 region has the DNA TGCAGCGTTGAAGATCGCCTTTTGGGGCGGCCATACAATGAGCAGTTCTTC.

The chain uses TRBV29-1 and TRBJ1-5, with D possibly being TRBD1 (6 bases). The germline V and J ends were trimmed by 6 bases and 3 bases, with 12 bases remaining between them. This CDR3 spans 13 amino acids. Germline V lookup: CDR1 SQVTM, CDR2 ANQGSEA. The CDR3: CSVRTGINQPQHF. The CDR3 nucleotides are TGCAGCGTACGAACAGGGATCAATCAGCCCCAGCATTTT.

The V and J genes are TRBV27 and TRBJ1-2; D is perhaps TRBD1 (5 bases). Germline values: CDR1 MNHEY, CDR2 SMNVEV (reference sequence). This CDR3 is built from 16 residues. Trimming pared 4 bases from V and 1 base from J, leaving 16 bases between. The chain's CDR3 is CASSSWTNAFNYGYTF. For the CDR3, the DNA is TGTGCCAGCAGTTCCTGGACAAACGCTTTTAACTATGGCTACACCTTC.

This sequence joins TRBV2 and TRBJ2-1; 9 bases are shared with TRBD1. V dropped 6 bases and J dropped 9; count of bases not matched to a gene: 9. The CDR3 contains 14 residues. Germline V lookup: CDR1 SNHLY, CDR2 FYNNEI. In DNA, the CDR3 is TGTGCCAGCAGCGCCGGGACAGGGACCGGTGAGCAGTTCTTC. Protein sequence: CASSAGTGTGEQFF.

The V gene is TRBV9, the J gene TRBJ1-6, with 7 bases fitting TRBD1. Germline CDR1 and CDR2: SGDLS and YYNGEE. The trim removed 3 bases at V and 7 bases at J, leaving 4 bases unmatched. The CDR3 runs to 14 residues. CDR3 in amino acids: CASSGGQRNSPLHF. The DNA for the CDR3 is TGTGCCAGCAGCGGGGGACAGAGAAATTCACCCCTCCACTTT.

Here the CDR3 DNA reads TGTGCCAGTAGTCTAGCGGGAGCAGATACGCAGTATTTT. It translates to CASSLAGADTQYF. This chain uses TRBV19 with TRBJ2-3; 10 positions agree with TRBD2. CDR1 is LNHDA and CDR2 is SQIVND in the germline V gene (reference sequence). CDR3 length equals 13 residues. J was trimmed by 4 bases and V by 5 bases; bases with no gene match: 0.

This clone was observed a single time. The chain combines TRBV25-1 with TRBJ2-2, with 9 positions matching TRBD1. V was pared by 5 bases and J by 3 bases, with 4 bases of the junction left unmatched. This CDR3 is built from 15 residues. CDR1 is MGHDK, CDR2 SYGVNS, per germline. The CDR3 DNA reads as TGTGCCAGCAGTTTACAGGGGGCGGACACCGGGGAGCTGTTTTTT. Translation gives CASSLQGADTGELFF. Combining the CDR3 with reference TRBV25-1 and TRBJ2-2 gives the whole variable domain EADIYQTPRYLVIGTGKKITLECSQTMGHDKMYWYQQDPGMELHLIHYSYGVNSTEKGDLSSESTVSRIRTEHFPLTLESARPSHTSQYLCASSLQGADTGELFFGEGSRLTVL.

The chain recombines TRBV6-6 with TRBJ2-3; D is unresolved. Germline CDR1 reads MNHNY; CDR2 reads SVGAGI (reference sequence). V lost 3 bases to trimming and J lost 0 bases, with 7 bases between them. The CDR3 has 14 residues. The CDR3 DNA sequence: TGTGCCAGCAGTTATCAGGCTAGCACAGATACGCAGTATTTT. Its translation: CASSYQASTDTQYF.

This chain joins TRBV7-9 and TRBJ1-3; no clear D gene. The germline V gene has CDR1 SEHNR and CDR2 FQNEAQ (reference sequence). Between the trimmed V and J ends, which lost 5 bases and 4 bases, there was a span of 18 bases. The CDR3 contains 16 residues. The CDR3 protein is CASSPNAEGSGNTIYF. CDR3 nucleotides: TGTGCCAGCAGCCCAAACGCGGAAGGATCAGGAAACACCATATATTTT.